What follows are 18 T cell receptor beta chains derived from one specimen sequenced in a study of T cells in localized non-small cell lung cancer (dated by TCRdb to 2019 to 2021). Libraries were constructed by the immunoSEQ multiplex PCR assay. The clones in this table, taken by TCRdb from immuneACCESS, are in-frame only. Not every clone is retained; where verified, under half of the shortfall comes from an unresolved V gene, and the cause of the rest is unknown. The sample profile shows about 17,000 clones; around 88% of them were found once. Approximately 30% of the sample lies in the top ten. This sample comprised peripheral blood, obtained before any cancer treatment. The receptors stem from a male donor older than 55 with stage III lung adenocarcinoma.

V usage is TRBV5-1 and J usage is TRBJ1-2; D gene ambiguous. This CDR3 has 13 amino acids. The germline V gene encodes CDR1 SGHRS and CDR2 YFSETQ. V lost 5 bases and J lost 6, with 14 bases in between. The CDR3 loop reads CASSKDGVDGYTF. As DNA, the CDR3 is TGCGCCAGCAGTAAGGACGGAGTGGATGGCTACACCTTC.

The chain carries TRBV7-2 and TRBJ2-1; the match to TRBD2 covers 13 bases. This CDR3 comprises 16 residues. CDR1 is SGHTA, CDR2 FQGNSA, per germline. V lost 5 bases to trimming and J lost 4 bases; unmatched junction nucleotides: 5. CDR3 residues: CASSQAGLAGYNEQFF. The CDR3 region has the DNA TGTGCCAGCAGCCAGGCGGGACTAGCGGGGTACAATGAGCAGTTCTTC. The entire variable domain, with the rest obtained from reference TRBV7-2 and TRBJ2-1, is as follows: GAGVSQSPSNKVTEKGKDVELRCDPISGHTALYWYRQSLGQGLEFLIYFQGNSAPDKSGLPSDRFSAERTGGSVSTLTIQRTQQEDSAVYLCASSQAGLAGYNEQFFGPGTRLTVL.

The chain combines TRBV30 with TRBJ1-4; D is possibly TRBD1 (6 bases). Trimming removed 7 bases from V and 0 bases from J, with 15 bases in between. The CDR3 consists of 15 residues. CDR1 and CDR2 from the germline V gene are GTSNPN and SVGIG (reference sequence). The CDR3 DNA reads as TGTGCCTCGAAGGGGGGGATGGCAACTAATGAAAAACTGTTTTTT. This encodes CASKGGMATNEKLFF.

J is TRBJ1-4 and V is TRBV7-9, with D hard to call. Trimming stripped 1 base from V and 0 bases from J, with 9 bases between. The CDR3 is 16 amino acids. Germline V gene sequence: CDR1 SEHNR, CDR2 FQNEAQ (reference sequence). CDR3 in DNA: TGTGCCAGCAGCTTAGTAGTACCCACAACTAATGAAAAACTGTTTTTT. This sequence encodes CASSLVVPTTNEKLFF.

This clone was seen just once. The V and J genes are TRBV4-1 and TRBJ1-4; D is perhaps TRBD1 (6 bases). V was shortened by 4 bases and J by 1 base, with 10 bases between the two germline ends. Germline assignment: CDR1 MGHRA and CDR2 YSYEKL. The CDR3 sequence is 15 residues long. CDR3: CASSRYRETNEKLFF. CDR3 DNA sequence: TGCGCCAGCAGCCGCTACAGGGAAACTAATGAAAAACTGTTTTTT.

This clone was seen a handful of times. This rearrangement joins TRBV19 to TRBJ1-6, with D possibly matching TRBD1 (5 bases). V was clipped by 5 bases and J by 9 bases, with 20 bases between them. This CDR3 has 16 amino acids. Germline-derived CDR1 and CDR2 are LNHDA and SQIVND (reference sequence). CDR3 amino acids: CASSSYGTTGTSPLHF. As DNA, the CDR3 is TGTGCCAGTAGTTCGTACGGGACGACTGGAACTTCACCCCTCCACTTT.

The chain combines TRBV18 with TRBJ1-3, with 9 bases identical to TRBD1. Germline V gene lookup returns CDR1 KGHSH and CDR2 LQKENI. J gave up 4 bases and V 4 bases, and 14 bases lay outside the gene matches. The CDR3 length is 18 residues. Written as DNA, the CDR3 is TGTGCCAGCTCACGTGTTCAAACGGGACAGGGAGTCGGAAACACCATATATTTT. Translation gives CASSRVQTGQGVGNTIYF.

V is TRBV7-3 and J is TRBJ1-2, with D unclear. CDR1 SGHTA and CDR2 FQGTGA come from the germline V gene. V was pared by 8 bases and J by 8 bases, with 18 bases between. CDR3 size: 13 residues. The CDR3 bases are TGTGCCAGCGGCCAAACAGTGGCTACAGGCTACACCTTC. Its translation: CASGQTVATGYTF.

This chain joins TRBV19 and TRBJ2-7, with D possibly TRBD1 on 5 matching bases. The CDR3 extends over 13 amino acids. The V and J ends lost 2 bases and 3 bases respectively, with 8 bases between them. Per the germline V gene, CDR1 is LNHDA and CDR2 is SQIVND (reference sequence). The CDR3, as DNA: TGTGCCAGTAGTATACTTAGGGGCTACGAGCAGTACTTC. Its protein is CASSILRGYEQYF.

V usage is TRBV7-9 and J usage is TRBJ2-3; 12 bases agree with TRBD2. In germline, CDR1 is SEHNR, CDR2 FQNEAQ (reference sequence). With V trimmed by 5 bases and J by 7 bases, 7 bases remained unmatched. The CDR3 contains 15 residues. The CDR3 protein is CASSPRTSGAHTQYF. The DNA of the CDR3 is TGTGCCAGCAGCCCGCGGACTAGCGGGGCGCATACGCAGTATTTT.

V and J are TRBV11-3 and TRBJ2-5; tentative D call: TRBD2 (5 bases). Trimming removed 0 bases from V and 4 bases from J, with 6 bases in between. Germline CDR1 SGHNT, CDR2 YENEEA. CDR3 length: 13 amino acids. The CDR3 DNA is TGTGCCAGCAGCTTAGATGGAGGAGAGACCCAGTACTTC. Protein product: CASSLDGGETQYF.

The chain employs TRBV5-1 and TRBJ1-5; D ambiguous. The V end lost 4 bases, the J end lost 4 bases, and 12 bases lay between the germline ends. Germline V gene lookup returns CDR1 SGHRS and CDR2 YFSETQ. The CDR3 is made up of 14 amino acids. CDR3: CASSPDGLNQPQHF. The CDR3, as DNA: TGCGCCAGCAGCCCGGACGGCCTGAATCAGCCCCAGCATTTT.

This chain links TRBV9 with TRBJ2-3, with D hard to call. The CDR3 runs to 13 residues. Looked up from germline, CDR1 is SGDLS and CDR2 is YYNGEE. Trimming left V 3 bases short and J 1 base short, with 6 bases between. CDR3 in amino acids: CASSAWGTDTQYF. The DNA for the CDR3 is TGTGCCAGCAGCGCGTGGGGCACAGATACGCAGTATTTT.

The chain couples TRBV6-1 to TRBJ2-5; D is tentatively TRBD1 or TRBD2 (5 bases each). The germline V gene encodes CDR1 MNHNS and CDR2 SASEGT. Trimming shortened V by 8 bases and J by 7 bases, and 14 bases separated the two germline ends. There are 12 residues in the CDR3. The CDR3 loop is CASGGGSGTQYF. CDR3 sequence (DNA): TGTGCCAGCGGGGGTGGGTCAGGGACCCAGTACTTC.

There are a few counts of this clone. The chain joins TRBV6-6 to TRBJ2-3; 9 bases map to TRBD1. Germline V CDR1 and CDR2: MNHNY, SVGAGI (reference sequence). The CDR3 contains 16 residues. V was clipped by 5 bases and J by 3 bases; unmatched bases: 9. CDR3 amino acids: CASSPLTGGGTDTQYF. The DNA of the CDR3 is TGTGCCAGCAGTCCGCTGACAGGGGGAGGGACAGATACGCAGTATTTT.

The V and J genes are TRBV6-6 and TRBJ1-2, with a possible D match to TRBD1 (5 bases). This CDR3 spans 14 amino acids. V shed 7 bases and J shed 6 bases, with 18 bases lying between them. The V gene's germline CDR1 is MNHNY and CDR2 SVGAGI (reference sequence). CDR3 residues: CASIIPGRVDGYTF. In nucleotides, the CDR3 is TGTGCCAGCATTATACCAGGGAGGGTGGATGGCTACACCTTC.

The chain combines TRBV2 with TRBJ2-3, with 7 bases fitting TRBD1. The V and J ends lost 3 bases and 4 bases, in that order; junction bases with no gene match: 4. CDR1 SNHLY and CDR2 FYNNEI come from the germline V gene. The CDR3 consists of 14 residues. The chain's CDR3 is CASSETGSPDTQYF. For the CDR3, the DNA is TGTGCCAGCAGTGAGACAGGGTCCCCAGATACGCAGTATTTT. The full variable domain, rest sourced from reference TRBV2 and TRBJ2-3, is EPEVTQTPSHQVTQMGQEVILRCVPISNHLYFYWYRQILGQKVEFLVSFYNNEISEKSEIFDDQFSVERPDGSNFTLKIRSTKLEDSAMYFCASSETGSPDTQYFGPGTRLTVL.

The chain couples TRBV1 to TRBJ2-1; TRBD1 is the table's D call and was not checked against the DNA. TRBV1 is reported as a pseudogene. This CDR3 is built from 14 residues. The CDR3 loop reads CTSSPYPVNNEQFF. In DNA, the CDR3 is TGCACCAGCAGCCCTTACCCAGTGAACAATGAGCAGTTCTTC.